The 5 T cell receptor beta chains given below trace back to one sample, sequenced in a study of low-dose radiotherapy and immunotherapy resistance in tumors. Time point meaning: after trial treatment. As for treatment: LDRT plus nivolumab, ipilimumab, low-dose cyclophosphamide and aspirin (RACIN trial). Both TCRalpha and TCRbeta chains were reverse transcribed with V-gene-specific primers. The PCR that amplified TCRs ran for approximately 20 cycles, relying on a constant-region primer and a V-primer adapter. TCRdb reanalysed the reads using MiXCR and keeps one entry per CDR3 protein. The sample lists some 100,000 distinct CDR3 sequences, 20% to 25% seen once, with about 13% in the top ten. The input for sequencing was PBMCs, taken after low-dose radiotherapy plus immunotherapy. The receptors were gathered from a female donor with ovarian cancer.

Turning to this clonotype: A far larger clone is a single base away, which makes a read error likely. The gene calls are TRBV6-2 or TRBV6-3 and TRBJ2-4; tentatively, D is TRBD2 (6 bases). The DNA end favors TRBJ2-7, so the J call may be wrong. The CDR3 runs 14 residues. Germline V gene sequence: CDR1 MNHEY, CDR2 SVGEGT. The chain's CDR3 is CASTPLGRGHEQYF. The CDR3 bases are TGTGCCAGCACTCCCCTTGGGCGGGGCCACGAGCAGTACTTC.

This clonotype has at least ten counts. The chain recombines TRBV27 with TRBJ2-4; D call uncertain. The CDR3 runs to 14 residues. V shed 2 bases and J shed 8 bases, with 13 bases lying between them. CDR1 MNHEY and CDR2 SMNVEV come from the germline V gene (reference sequence). The CDR3 DNA reads TGTGCCAGCAGTTTAAGGCGCCATGGGGACATTCAGTACTTC. Amino acids: CASSLRRHGDIQYF.

This clonotype came up many times. This chain uses TRBV2 with TRBJ2-5, with TRBD2 as a possible D gene (5 bases). V was shortened by 6 bases and J by 2 bases, with 7 bases between the two germline ends. The germline V gene has CDR1 SNHLY and CDR2 FYNNEI. The CDR3 covers 12 residues. The CDR3 here is CASRDLQETQYF. DNA for the CDR3: TGTGCCAGCAGGGACTTGCAAGAGACCCAGTACTTC.

This clonotype was seen ten or more times. The rearrangement links TRBV29-1 to TRBJ1-2; the match to TRBD1 covers 10 bases. Losses at the gene ends were 6 bases for V and 2 bases for J; bases not matched to a gene: 6. The CDR3 is 14 amino acids. The germline V gene encodes CDR1 SQVTM and CDR2 ANQGSEA. This chain's CDR3 is CSVAGTGANYGYTF. In nucleotides, the CDR3 is TGCAGCGTGGCCGGGACAGGGGCCAACTATGGCTACACCTTC.

This clonotype was detected many times. The chain combines TRBV27 with TRBJ2-3, with 10 positions matching TRBD2. Germline CDR1 is MNHEY and CDR2 is SMNVEV (reference sequence). Trimming at V came to 11 bases and at J to 0 bases, leaving 5 bases not matched to a gene. The CDR3 runs to 14 residues. The CDR3 coding sequence is TGTGCCGTCCCTAGCGGGGGAAGCACAGATACGCAGTATTTT. Protein: CAVPSGGSTDTQYF.